This T cell receptor beta chain is from a study of cytomegalovirus exposure and HLA in healthy donors. Study at large: Previous work identified some 120 million unique TCR beta sequences from 150 million to 200 million T cells. Study results and limitations: The listing of 150 to 200 TCR beta chains classed them as cytomegalovirus-associated. Data from an earlier analysis indicated that most TCR beta V segments were productive either about 87% or about 30% of the time. TCR association rates varied by HLA locus in a later analysis, with DRB1 highest and HLA-C lowest.

A remark on this clone: Its antigen remains unidentified.

This CDR3 is 14 amino acids long. CDR1 WSHSY and CDR2 SAAADI come from the germline V gene. Germline trimming cut 2 bases from V and 14 bases from J; bases unmatched to any gene: 10. Vbeta (60) and Jbeta (13) primers were used in the PCR. Sequenced by immunoSEQ multiplex PCR; TCRdb stores in-frame clones only, minus some. The sample contains about 190,000 clones, 75% to 90% of which appear only once. V and J are TRBV10-2 and TRBJ1-3, with TRBD1 matching 9 bases. The sequence was collected from a woman younger than 35 in good health and CMV-seronegative. Sequenced: PBMCs. CDR3 residues: CASSEHRDRDFLYF. The CDR3 DNA sequence: TGCGCCAGCAGTGAGCATCGGGACAGGGACTTTCTATATTTT.